These 31 T cell receptor beta chains share one sample of origin, sequenced in a study of OX40 agonist ivuxolimab in advanced cancers. Assay used: immunoSEQ multiplex PCR; TCRdb lists only in-frame clones, some missing. Among roughly 56,000 clones listed, 84% were seen once. Sequenced here: CD4+ or CD8+ T cells sorted from blood, sampled in a trial of the OX40 agonist ivuxolimab. The source of these receptors is an adult with an advanced solid tumor such as melanoma, head and neck, liver or kidney cancer.

The CDR3 DNA sequence: TGCGCCAGCAGCTTTCGAGCGGGAGGGTTCGTCGCGCAGTACTTC. It is translated as CASSFRAGGFVAQYF. The chain couples TRBV4-1 to TRBJ2-7, with 10 bases lining up with TRBD2. In germline, CDR1 is MGHRA, CDR2 YSYEKL. This CDR3 region has 15 residues. The junction had 13 bases not matched to a gene; V was cut back by 5 bases and J by 9 bases.

V usage is TRBV7-3 and J usage is TRBJ2-2, with D possibly being TRBD1 (5 bases). The V end lost 6 bases, the J end lost 0 bases, and 11 bases lay between the germline ends. Germline V gene data show CDR1 as SGHTA and CDR2 as FQGTGA. This CDR3 contains 15 residues. CDR3 in amino acids: CASRLDTANTGELFF. The CDR3, as DNA: TGTGCCAGCAGATTGGACACCGCGAACACCGGGGAGCTGTTTTTT.

V gene TRBV2 combines with J gene TRBJ2-1, with 12 positions matching TRBD2. V dropped 2 bases and J dropped 1; count of bases not matched to a gene: 0. The CDR3 runs to 16 residues. Germline CDR1 and CDR2: SNHLY and FYNNEI. The CDR3 protein is CASSELAGGSYNEQFF. DNA for the CDR3: TGTGCCAGCAGTGAACTAGCGGGAGGGTCCTACAATGAGCAGTTCTTC.

The gene calls are TRBV7-3 and TRBJ1-1; D is unclear. Trimming removed 3 bases from V and 1 base from J, with 6 bases in between. The CDR3 runs 13 residues. Germline CDR1 is SGHTA and CDR2 is FQGTGA. The CDR3 DNA reads as TGTGCCAGCAGCTTGGGCTGGAACACTGAAGCTTTCTTT. This encodes CASSLGWNTEAFF.

This clone was seen a few times. The V gene is TRBV18, the J gene TRBJ1-1; no clear D. Trimming cost V 3 bases and J 8 bases, with 10 bases left between them. CDR1 is KGHSH, CDR2 LQKENI, per germline. The CDR3 is 12 residues long. CDR3 bases: TGTGCCAGCTCACCGAATGACGGGGAAGCTTTCTTT. Encoded protein: CASSPNDGEAFF.

This clone is medium-sized in the sample. V gene TRBV15 combines with J gene TRBJ1-2, with no clear D. V was clipped by 0 bases and J by 6 bases, with 8 bases between them. The CDR3 extends over 13 amino acids. Looked up from germline, CDR1 is LNHNV and CDR2 is YYDKDF (reference sequence). For the CDR3, the DNA is TGTGCCACCAGCAGAGAACGGGGAGATGGCTACACCTTC. It is translated as CATSRERGDGYTF.

This chain joins TRBV7-2 and TRBJ2-3; D is undetermined. V lost 3 bases and J lost 6, with 4 bases in between. CDR3 length equals 11 residues. The V gene's germline CDR1 is SGHTA and CDR2 FQGNSA. DNA of the CDR3: TGTGCCAGCAGCTTTACGGATACGCAGTATTTT. Translated, it gives CASSFTDTQYF.

The chain combines TRBV18 with TRBJ2-5; no definite D call. The V and J ends lost 3 bases and 1 base respectively, with 3 bases between them. The CDR3 length is 12 residues. CDR1 is KGHSH and CDR2 is LQKENI in the germline V gene. CDR3 amino acids: CASSPGQETQYF. DNA for the CDR3: TGTGCCAGCTCACCCGGCCAAGAGACCCAGTACTTC.

The V and J genes are TRBV28 and TRBJ1-1, with D perhaps matching TRBD1 (5 bases). This CDR3 is built from 13 residues. V was shortened by 5 bases and J by 0 bases, with 7 bases between the two germline ends. Germline V gives CDR1 MDHEN, CDR2 SYDVKM. The CDR3: CASSRGMNTEAFF. CDR3 in DNA: TGTGCCAGCAGTAGGGGAATGAACACTGAAGCTTTCTTT.

The V and J genes are TRBV6-1 and TRBJ2-7; D gene uncertain. Germline CDR1 reads MNHNS; CDR2 reads SASEGT. The CDR3 loop spans 11 amino acids. Trimming stripped 6 bases from V and 3 bases from J, with 6 bases between. The CDR3 is CASSRDYEQYF. For the CDR3, the DNA is TGTGCCAGCAGCCGAGACTACGAGCAGTACTTC.

V usage is TRBV30 and J usage is TRBJ2-3; TRBD1 is a possible D gene (5 bases). The ends were cut back, 5 bases at V and 2 bases at J, with 17 bases in the middle. The CDR3 is made up of 15 amino acids. From germline, CDR1 is GTSNPN and CDR2 SVGIG (reference sequence). CDR3 sequence reads: CAWLPGAGYTDTQYF. The CDR3 DNA sequence: TGTGCCTGGTTACCTGGAGCAGGGTACACAGATACGCAGTATTTT.

This clone was recorded only once. The chain carries TRBV29-1 and TRBJ2-2; D gene unclear. Germline loops: CDR1 SQVTM, CDR2 ANQGSEA. This CDR3 is built from 13 residues. With 6 bases removed from V and 0 bases from J, the gap between germline ends came to 8 bases. The CDR3 DNA sequence: TGCAGCGTCGTAACAGCGAACACCGGGGAGCTGTTTTTT. Translation: CSVVTANTGELFF.

The rearrangement joins TRBV5-6 to TRBJ1-2, with D unclear. Trimming removed 0 bases from V and 7 bases from J, with 16 bases in between. Per the germline V gene, CDR1 is SGHDT and CDR2 is YYEEEE. This CDR3 is built from 15 residues. CDR3: CASSLGFGWLSGYTF. Written as DNA, the CDR3 is TGTGCCAGCAGCTTGGGGTTCGGGTGGCTTTCTGGCTACACCTTC. The complete variable domain, with remaining parts taken from reference TRBV5-6 and TRBJ1-2, reads DAGVTQSPTHLIKTRGQQVTLRCSPKSGHDTVSWYQQALGQGPQFIFQYYEEEERQRGNFPDRFSGHQFPNYSSELNVNALLLGDSALYLCASSLGFGWLSGYTFGSGTRLTVV.

V gene TRBV5-1 combines with J gene TRBJ1-1, with D unclear. CDR3 length equals 14 residues. V lost 3 bases to trimming and J lost 0 bases, with 9 bases between them. Germline V gene sequence: CDR1 SGHRS, CDR2 YFSETQ. CDR3 amino acids: CASSSWGMNTEAFF. CDR3 coding DNA: TGCGCCAGCAGCTCATGGGGAATGAACACTGAAGCTTTCTTT.

This sequence joins TRBV5-4 and TRBJ2-7; possible D gene TRBD2, 6 bases. Germline V gene data show CDR1 as SGHNT and CDR2 as YYREEE (reference sequence). The CDR3 sequence is 16 residues long. V gave up 4 bases and J gave up 9 bases, with 26 bases separating them. The CDR3 nucleotides read TGTGCCAGCAGCCCAATGGGGGACTTAGGCGCTGGCTGGCAGTACTTC. Its translation: CASSPMGDLGAGWQYF.

The chain combines TRBV28 with TRBJ1-2; no reliable D call. The CDR3 has 12 amino acids. Germline values: CDR1 MDHEN, CDR2 SYDVKM. The V gene lost 7 bases and the J gene lost 1 base, with 7 bases spanning the gap. CDR3 coding DNA: TGTGCCAGCATGATTCTTAACTATGGCTACACCTTC. Translated: CASMILNYGYTF.

The CDR3 DNA sequence: TGTGCCAGCAGCTTAATCCCAGGGGCCGGCCGGGGGCAGTATTTT. It codes for CASSLIPGAGRGQYF. The genes are TRBV7-8 and TRBJ2-3; D is possibly TRBD1 (6 bases). The CDR3 is made up of 15 amino acids. Germline V lookup: CDR1 SGHVS, CDR2 FQNEAQ. The V gene lost 2 bases and the J gene lost 11 bases, with 20 bases spanning the gap.

CDR3 in amino acids: CASSPVLGNSGNTIYF. The CDR3 DNA reads TGTGCCAGCAGCCCAGTATTGGGCAACTCTGGAAACACCATATATTTT. This chain connects TRBV7-3 to TRBJ1-3; D is unclear. The germline CDR1 and CDR2 sequences are SGHTA and FQGTGA. CDR3 length: 16 amino acids. V lost 5 bases and J 0 bases, leaving 14 bases between the germline ends.

The V gene is TRBV7-9, the J gene TRBJ1-1; D is uncertain. CDR1 is SEHNR and CDR2 is FQNEAQ in the germline V gene (reference sequence). The germline V and J ends were trimmed by 1 base and 0 bases, with 3 bases remaining between them. This CDR3 spans 13 amino acids. This chain's CDR3 is CASSLDVNTEAFF. The CDR3 DNA reads as TGTGCCAGCAGCTTAGATGTGAACACTGAAGCTTTCTTT.

The V gene is TRBV2, the J gene TRBJ2-7, with D uncertain. CDR1 and CDR2 (germline): SNHLY, FYNNEI. The CDR3 is made up of 11 amino acids. V dropped 4 bases and J dropped 4 bases, with 5 bases sitting between them. The CDR3 nucleotides are TGTGCCAGCAGTGTAAGATACGAGCAGTACTTC. Amino acids: CASSVRYEQYF.

J is TRBJ1-2 and V is TRBV28; TRBD1 matches 9 bases. Trimming took 2 bases from V and 4 from J; bases not matched to a gene: 8. The CDR3 has 16 amino acids. Germline V gene lookup returns CDR1 MDHEN and CDR2 SYDVKM. For the CDR3, the DNA is TGTGCCAGCAGTTTACCCGGGACAGGGACCTTCTATGGCTACACCTTC. Translated: CASSLPGTGTFYGYTF.

The chain recombines TRBV9 with TRBJ2-7, with D perhaps TRBD1 or TRBD2 (7 bases each). The length of the CDR3 is 17 residues. V was trimmed by 4 bases and J by 3 bases, leaving 23 bases between them. Germline assignment: CDR1 SGDLS and CDR2 YYNGEE. This CDR3 is CASSPGQGGLPSYEQYF. CDR3 sequence (DNA): TGTGCCAGCAGCCCCGGGCAGGGGGGGCTCCCCAGCTACGAGCAGTACTTC. Full variable domain (rest looked up from reference TRBV9 and TRBJ2-7): DSGVTQTPKHLITATGQRVTLRCSPRSGDLSVYWYQQSLDQGLQFLIQYYNGEERAKGNILERFSAQQFPDLHSELNLSSLELGDSALYFCASSPGQGGLPSYEQYFGPGTRLTVT.

The rearrangement uses TRBV30 and TRBJ2-5, with 11 nucleotides matching TRBD2. V dropped 2 bases and J dropped 4; count of bases not matched to a gene: 6. The CDR3 totals 15 residues. CDR1 GTSNPN and CDR2 SVGIG come from the germline V gene (reference sequence). The CDR3 bases are TGTGCCTGGAGTCCCGCTACTAGCGGGAGAGAGACCCAGTACTTC. Its protein product is CAWSPATSGRETQYF.

This rearrangement joins TRBV9 to TRBJ2-7, with TRBD2 as a possible D gene (5 bases). V lost 4 bases and J lost 8, with 22 bases in between. CDR3 length: 15 amino acids. The germline CDR1 and CDR2 sequences are SGDLS and YYNGEE. The CDR3 region has the DNA TGTGCCAGCAGCCCCCTATCTACTAGTTTTGGGCAGCAGTACTTC. Protein product: CASSPLSTSFGQQYF. The full variable domain, in which reference TRBV9 and TRBJ2-7 provide the parts outside the CDR3, is DSGVTQTPKHLITATGQRVTLRCSPRSGDLSVYWYQQSLDQGLQFLIQYYNGEERAKGNILERFSAQQFPDLHSELNLSSLELGDSALYFCASSPLSTSFGQQYFGPGTRLTVT.

This chain connects TRBV27 to TRBJ2-7; possibly TRBD2 for D (6 bases). V lost 2 bases and J lost 6, with 14 bases in between. Germline assignment: CDR1 MNHEY and CDR2 SMNVEV (reference sequence). The CDR3 runs 14 residues. The CDR3 reads CASSLNGPGVEQYF. The CDR3, as DNA: TGTGCCAGCAGTTTAAATGGGCCGGGGGTCGAGCAGTACTTC.

J is TRBJ2-2 and V is TRBV2; 7 bases align to TRBD1. This CDR3 spans 14 amino acids. With V trimmed by 8 bases and J by 4 bases, 7 bases remained unmatched. The germline V gene encodes CDR1 SNHLY and CDR2 FYNNEI. In DNA, the CDR3 is TGTGCCAGCCACCGGGACAGATTCACCGGGGAGCTGTTTTTT. The encoded protein is CASHRDRFTGELFF.

The chain is built from TRBV5-1 and TRBJ2-1, with TRBD2 identical over 10 bases. The J segment lost 5 bases and the V segment lost 2 bases, leaving 4 bases of the junction unmatched. Germline CDR1 reads SGHRS; CDR2 reads YFSETQ. The CDR3 is made up of 15 amino acids. The CDR3 spells CASSLGLAGDNEQFF. The CDR3 region has the DNA TGCGCCAGCAGCTTAGGGCTAGCGGGAGACAATGAGCAGTTCTTC. The entire variable domain, with the rest obtained from reference TRBV5-1 and TRBJ2-1, is as follows: KAGVTQTPRYLIKTRGQQVTLSCSPISGHRSVSWYQQTPGQGLQFLFEYFSETQRNKGNFPGRFSGRQFSNSRSEMNVSTLELGDSALYLCASSLGLAGDNEQFFGPGTRLTVL.

The chain combines TRBV6-1 with TRBJ1-1, with D maybe TRBD1 (5 bases). Trimming cost V 4 bases and J 7 bases, with 7 bases left between them. Per germline, CDR1 MNHNS and CDR2 SASEGT. This CDR3 spans 11 amino acids. CDR3 amino acids: CASSGGGEAFF. Written as DNA, the CDR3 is TGTGCCAGCAGTGGCGGGGGTGAAGCTTTCTTT.

This clone was observed a few times. The chain joins TRBV27 to TRBJ2-1; the match to TRBD1 covers 7 bases. Germline CDR1 MNHEY, CDR2 SMNVEV (reference sequence). There are 16 residues in the CDR3. The ends lost 5 bases at V and 7 bases at J; junction bases unmatched: 14. CDR3 amino acids: CASSPRGGHGRNEQFF. CDR3 bases: TGTGCCAGCAGTCCTCGAGGGGGCCACGGGCGAAATGAGCAGTTCTTC.

This chain connects TRBV19 to TRBJ2-1, with D hard to call. The germline CDR1 and CDR2 sequences are LNHDA and SQIVND (reference sequence). This CDR3 contains 15 residues. The V and J ends lost 9 bases and 5 bases respectively, with 20 bases between them. The CDR3 region is CASSLRATEHNEQFF. The CDR3 nucleotides are TGTGCCAGCTCTCTACGGGCCACAGAGCACAATGAGCAGTTCTTC.

This clone showed up just once. The rearrangement uses TRBV6-1 and TRBJ2-3; 9 nucleotides agree with TRBD2. Trimming cost V 1 base and J 2 bases; bases outside gene matches: 1. The CDR3 contains 15 residues. In germline, CDR1 is MNHNS, CDR2 SASEGT. The CDR3 region has the DNA TGTGCCAGCAGTGAAGGCGGGGGGGCCACAGATACGCAGTATTTT. Residues: CASSEGGGATDTQYF.